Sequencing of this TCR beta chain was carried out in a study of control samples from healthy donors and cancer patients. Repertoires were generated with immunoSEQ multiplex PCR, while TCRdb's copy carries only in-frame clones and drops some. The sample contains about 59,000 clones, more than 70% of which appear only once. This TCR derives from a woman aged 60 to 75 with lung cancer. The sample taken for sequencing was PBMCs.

DNA for the CDR3: TGTGCCAGCAGCGTAGATAGTGGGGCCAACGTCCTGACTTTC. Protein product: CASSVDSGANVLTF. The chain recombines TRBV9 with TRBJ2-6, with D unresolved. The CDR3 is 14 amino acids. V was shortened by 0 bases and J by 3 bases, with 4 bases between the two germline ends. Germline values: CDR1 SGDLS, CDR2 YYNGEE.